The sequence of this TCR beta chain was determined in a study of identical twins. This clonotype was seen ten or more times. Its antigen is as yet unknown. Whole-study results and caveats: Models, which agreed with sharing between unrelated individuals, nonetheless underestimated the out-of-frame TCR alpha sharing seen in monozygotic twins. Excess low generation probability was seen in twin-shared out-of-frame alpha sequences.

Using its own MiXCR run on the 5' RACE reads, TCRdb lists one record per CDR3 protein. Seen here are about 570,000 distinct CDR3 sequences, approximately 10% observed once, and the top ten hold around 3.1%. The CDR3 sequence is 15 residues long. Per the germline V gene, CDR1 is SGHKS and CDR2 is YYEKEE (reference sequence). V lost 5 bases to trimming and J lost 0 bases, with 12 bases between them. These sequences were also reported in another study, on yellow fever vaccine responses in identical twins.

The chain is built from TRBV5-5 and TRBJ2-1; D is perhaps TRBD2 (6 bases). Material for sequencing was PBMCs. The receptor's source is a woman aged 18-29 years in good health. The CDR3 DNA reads TGTGCCAGCAGTTCTAGCGCCAGCTCCTACAATGAGCAGTTCTTC. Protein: CASSSSASSYNEQFF. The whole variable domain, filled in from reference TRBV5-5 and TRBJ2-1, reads DAGVTQSPTHLIKTRGQQVTLRCSPISGHKSVSWYQQVLGQGPQFIFQYYEKEERGRGNFPDRFSARQFPNYSSELNVNALLLGDSALYLCASSSSASSYNEQFFGPGTRLTVL.